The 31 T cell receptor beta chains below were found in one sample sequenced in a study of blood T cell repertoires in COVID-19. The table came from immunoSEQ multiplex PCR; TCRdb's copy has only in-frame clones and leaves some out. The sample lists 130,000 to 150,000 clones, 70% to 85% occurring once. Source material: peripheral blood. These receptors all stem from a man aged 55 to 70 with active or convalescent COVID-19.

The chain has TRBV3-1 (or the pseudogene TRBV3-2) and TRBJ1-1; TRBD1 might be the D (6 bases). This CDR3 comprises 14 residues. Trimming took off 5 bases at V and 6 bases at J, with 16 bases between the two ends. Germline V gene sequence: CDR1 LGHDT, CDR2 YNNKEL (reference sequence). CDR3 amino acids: CASSKTGRGAEAFF. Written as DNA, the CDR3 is TGTGCCAGCAGCAAGACAGGCCGGGGGGCTGAAGCTTTCTTT.

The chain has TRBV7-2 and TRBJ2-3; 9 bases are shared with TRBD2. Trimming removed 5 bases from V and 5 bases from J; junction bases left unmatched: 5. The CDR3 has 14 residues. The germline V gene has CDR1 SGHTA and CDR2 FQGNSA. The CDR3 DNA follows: TGTGCCAGCAGCCCCCGAGCGGGAGGAGATACGCAGTATTTT. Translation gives CASSPRAGGDTQYF.

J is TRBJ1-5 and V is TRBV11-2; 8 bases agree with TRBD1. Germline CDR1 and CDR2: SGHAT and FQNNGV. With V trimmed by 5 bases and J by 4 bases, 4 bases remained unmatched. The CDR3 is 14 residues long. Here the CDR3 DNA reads TGTGCCAGCAGCCTGAACAGGGGGAATCAGCCCCAGCATTTT. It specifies CASSLNRGNQPQHF.

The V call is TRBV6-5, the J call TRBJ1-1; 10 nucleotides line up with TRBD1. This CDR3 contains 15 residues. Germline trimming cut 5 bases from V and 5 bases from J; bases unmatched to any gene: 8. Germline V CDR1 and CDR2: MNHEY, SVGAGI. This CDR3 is CASSPTGTGETEAFF. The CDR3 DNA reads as TGTGCCAGCAGTCCTACCGGGACAGGGGAGACTGAAGCTTTCTTT.

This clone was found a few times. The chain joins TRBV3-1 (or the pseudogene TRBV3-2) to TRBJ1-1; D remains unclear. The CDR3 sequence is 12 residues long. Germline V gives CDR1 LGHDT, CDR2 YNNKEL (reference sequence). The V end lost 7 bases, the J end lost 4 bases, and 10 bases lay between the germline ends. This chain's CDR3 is CASNRGGTEAFF. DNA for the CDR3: TGTGCCAGCAACCGGGGTGGCACTGAAGCTTTCTTT.

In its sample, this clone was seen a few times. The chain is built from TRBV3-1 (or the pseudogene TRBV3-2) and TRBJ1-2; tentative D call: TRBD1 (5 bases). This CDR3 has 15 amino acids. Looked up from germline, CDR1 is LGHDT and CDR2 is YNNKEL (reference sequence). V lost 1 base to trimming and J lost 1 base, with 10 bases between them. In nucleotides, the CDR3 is TGTGCCAGCAGCCAAGCTGTCAGGGATAACTATGGCTACACCTTC. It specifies CASSQAVRDNYGYTF.

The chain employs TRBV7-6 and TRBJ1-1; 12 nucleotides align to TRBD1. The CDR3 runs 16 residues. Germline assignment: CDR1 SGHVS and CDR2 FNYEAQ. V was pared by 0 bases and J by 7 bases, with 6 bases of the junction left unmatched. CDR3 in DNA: TGTGCCAGCAGCTTAGCGGCGGGACAGGGGGCAGGTGAAGCTTTCTTT. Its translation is CASSLAAGQGAGEAFF. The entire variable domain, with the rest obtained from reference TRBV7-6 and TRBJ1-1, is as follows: GAGVSQSPRYKVTKRGQDVALRCDPISGHVSLYWYRQALGQGPEFLTYFNYEAQQDKSGLPNDRFSAERPEGSISTLTIQRTEQRDSAMYRCASSLAAGQGAGEAFFGQGTRLTVV.

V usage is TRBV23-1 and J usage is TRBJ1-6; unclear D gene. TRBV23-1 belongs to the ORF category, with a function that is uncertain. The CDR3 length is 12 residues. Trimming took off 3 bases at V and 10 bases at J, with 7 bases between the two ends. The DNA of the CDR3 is TGCGCCAGCAGTCATCGGAGATCACCCCTCCACTTT. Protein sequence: CASSHRRSPLHF.

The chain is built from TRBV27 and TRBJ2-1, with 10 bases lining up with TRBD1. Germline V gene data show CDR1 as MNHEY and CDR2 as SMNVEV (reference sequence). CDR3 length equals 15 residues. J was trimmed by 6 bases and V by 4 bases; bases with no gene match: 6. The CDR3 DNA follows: TGTGCCAGCAGTTCGGACAGGGGGTACACCAATGAGCAGTTCTTC. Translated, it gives CASSSDRGYTNEQFF.

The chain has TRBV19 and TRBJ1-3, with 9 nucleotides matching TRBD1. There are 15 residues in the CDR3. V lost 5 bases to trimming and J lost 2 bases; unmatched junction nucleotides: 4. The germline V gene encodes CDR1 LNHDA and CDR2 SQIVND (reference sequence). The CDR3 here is CASSWDREPGNTIYF. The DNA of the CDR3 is TGTGCCAGTAGTTGGGACAGGGAGCCTGGAAACACCATATATTTT.

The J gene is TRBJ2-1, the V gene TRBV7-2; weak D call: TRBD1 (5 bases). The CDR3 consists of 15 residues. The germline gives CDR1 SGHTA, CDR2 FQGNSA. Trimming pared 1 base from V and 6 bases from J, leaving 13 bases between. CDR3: CASSLDRIVSNEQFF. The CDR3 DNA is TGTGCCAGCAGCTTAGACAGGATTGTGAGCAATGAGCAGTTCTTC.

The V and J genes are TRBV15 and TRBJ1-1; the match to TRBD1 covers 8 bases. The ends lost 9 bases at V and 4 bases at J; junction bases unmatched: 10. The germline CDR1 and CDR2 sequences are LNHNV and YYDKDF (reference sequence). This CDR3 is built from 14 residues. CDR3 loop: CATGTGLRTTEAFF. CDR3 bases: TGTGCCACGGGGACAGGTCTGCGGACCACTGAAGCTTTCTTT. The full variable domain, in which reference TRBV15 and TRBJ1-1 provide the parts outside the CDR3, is DAMVIQNPRYQVTQFGKPVTLSCSQTLNHNVMYWYQQKSSQAPKLLFHYYDKDFNNEADTPDNFQSRRPNTSFCFLDIRSPGLGDTAMYLCATGTGLRTTEAFFGQGTRLTVV.

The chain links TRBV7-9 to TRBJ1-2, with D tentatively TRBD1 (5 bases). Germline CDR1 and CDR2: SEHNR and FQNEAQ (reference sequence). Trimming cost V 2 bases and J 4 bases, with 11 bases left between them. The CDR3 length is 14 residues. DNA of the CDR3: TGTGCCAGCAGCTTACTCAAAAGGGGCTATGGCTACACCTTC. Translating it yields CASSLLKRGYGYTF.

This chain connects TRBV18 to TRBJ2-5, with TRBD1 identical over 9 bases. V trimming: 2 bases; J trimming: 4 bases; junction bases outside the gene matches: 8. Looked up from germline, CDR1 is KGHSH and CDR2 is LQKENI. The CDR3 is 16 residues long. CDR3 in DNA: TGTGCCAGCTCACCAATGGGGACAGGGTCCCCAGAGACCCAGTACTTC. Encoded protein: CASSPMGTGSPETQYF. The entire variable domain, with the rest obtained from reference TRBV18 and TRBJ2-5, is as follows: NAGVMQNPRHLVRRRGQEARLRCSPMKGHSHVYWYRQLPEEGLKFMVYLQKENIIDESGMPKERFSAEFPKEGPSILRIQQVVRGDSAAYFCASSPMGTGSPETQYFGPGTRLLVL.

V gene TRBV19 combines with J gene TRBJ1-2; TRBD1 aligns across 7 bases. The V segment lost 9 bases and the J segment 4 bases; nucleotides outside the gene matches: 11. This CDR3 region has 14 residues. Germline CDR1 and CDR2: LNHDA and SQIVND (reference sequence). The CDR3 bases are TGTGCCAGCAATATCGGGGGACAGCCCTATGGCTACACCTTC. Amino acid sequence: CASNIGGQPYGYTF.

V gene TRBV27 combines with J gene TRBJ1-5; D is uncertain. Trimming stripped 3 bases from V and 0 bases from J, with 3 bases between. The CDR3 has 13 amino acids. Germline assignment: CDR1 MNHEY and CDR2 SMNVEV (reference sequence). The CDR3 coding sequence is TGTGCCAGCAGTTTTAGTAGCAATCAGCCCCAGCATTTT. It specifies CASSFSSNQPQHF.

This CDR3 is CASSSRYGYTF. The CDR3 bases are TGTGCCAGCAGTAGCCGGTATGGCTACACCTTC. The chain recombines TRBV28 with TRBJ1-2; D unclear. The germline CDR1 and CDR2 sequences are MDHEN and SYDVKM. This CDR3 has 11 residues. The V end lost 5 bases, the J end lost 5 bases, and 6 bases lay between the germline ends.

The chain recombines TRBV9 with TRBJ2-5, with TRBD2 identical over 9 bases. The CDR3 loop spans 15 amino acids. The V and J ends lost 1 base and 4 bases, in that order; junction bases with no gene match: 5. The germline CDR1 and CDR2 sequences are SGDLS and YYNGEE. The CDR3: CASSVTWGLAETQYF. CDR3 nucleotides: TGTGCCAGCAGCGTAACGTGGGGACTAGCAGAGACCCAGTACTTC.

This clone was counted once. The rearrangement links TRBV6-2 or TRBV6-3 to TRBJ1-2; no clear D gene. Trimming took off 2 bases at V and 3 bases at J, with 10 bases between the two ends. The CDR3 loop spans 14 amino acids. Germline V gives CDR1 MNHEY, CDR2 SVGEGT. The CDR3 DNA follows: TGTGCCAGCAGTTACGGGCTTTCCGACTATGGCTACACCTTC. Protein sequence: CASSYGLSDYGYTF.

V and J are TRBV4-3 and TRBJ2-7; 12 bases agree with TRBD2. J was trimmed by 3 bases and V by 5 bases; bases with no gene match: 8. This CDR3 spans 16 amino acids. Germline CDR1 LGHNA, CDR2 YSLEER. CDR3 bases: TGCGCCAGCAGCTACGGACTAGCGGGGACCCTCTACGAGCAGTACTTC. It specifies CASSYGLAGTLYEQYF.

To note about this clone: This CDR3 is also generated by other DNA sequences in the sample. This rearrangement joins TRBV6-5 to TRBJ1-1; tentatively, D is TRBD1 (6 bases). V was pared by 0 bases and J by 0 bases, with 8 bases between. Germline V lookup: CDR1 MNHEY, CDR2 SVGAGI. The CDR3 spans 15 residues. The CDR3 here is CASSYSGGMNTEAFF. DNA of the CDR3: TGTGCCAGCAGTTACTCAGGGGGAATGAACACTGAAGCTTTCTTT.

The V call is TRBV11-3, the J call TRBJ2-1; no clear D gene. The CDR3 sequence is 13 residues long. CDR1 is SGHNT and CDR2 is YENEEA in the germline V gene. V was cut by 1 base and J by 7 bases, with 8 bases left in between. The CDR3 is CASSLVVANEQFF. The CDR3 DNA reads TGTGCCAGCAGCTTAGTAGTCGCAAATGAGCAGTTCTTC.

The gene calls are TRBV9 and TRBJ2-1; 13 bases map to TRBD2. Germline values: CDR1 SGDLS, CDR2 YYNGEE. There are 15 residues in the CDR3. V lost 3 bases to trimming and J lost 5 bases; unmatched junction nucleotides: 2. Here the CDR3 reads CASSGTSGSHNEQFF. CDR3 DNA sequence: TGTGCCAGCAGCGGGACTAGCGGGAGCCACAATGAGCAGTTCTTC. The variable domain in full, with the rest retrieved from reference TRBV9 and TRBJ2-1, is DSGVTQTPKHLITATGQRVTLRCSPRSGDLSVYWYQQSLDQGLQFLIQYYNGEERAKGNILERFSAQQFPDLHSELNLSSLELGDSALYFCASSGTSGSHNEQFFGPGTRLTVL.

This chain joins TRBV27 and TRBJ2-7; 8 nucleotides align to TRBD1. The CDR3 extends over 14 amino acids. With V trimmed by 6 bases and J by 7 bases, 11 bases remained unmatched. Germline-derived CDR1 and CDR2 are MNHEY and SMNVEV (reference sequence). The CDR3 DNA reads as TGTGCCAGCAGACGGACAGGGCAGTCGGTGGAGCAGTACTTC. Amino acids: CASRRTGQSVEQYF.

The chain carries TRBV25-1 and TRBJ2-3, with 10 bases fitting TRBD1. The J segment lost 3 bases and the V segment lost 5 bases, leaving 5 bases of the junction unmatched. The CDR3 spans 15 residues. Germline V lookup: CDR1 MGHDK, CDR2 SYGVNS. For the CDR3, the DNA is TGTGCCAGCAGTCCCGGACAGGGGGAAACAGATACGCAGTATTTT. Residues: CASSPGQGETDTQYF.

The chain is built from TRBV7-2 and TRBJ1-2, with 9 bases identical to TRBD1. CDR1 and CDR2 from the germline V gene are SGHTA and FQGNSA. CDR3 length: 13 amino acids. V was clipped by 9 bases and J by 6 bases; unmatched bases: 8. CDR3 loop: CASLRDRVDGYTF. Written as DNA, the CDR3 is TGTGCCAGTCTCCGGGACAGGGTAGATGGCTACACCTTC.

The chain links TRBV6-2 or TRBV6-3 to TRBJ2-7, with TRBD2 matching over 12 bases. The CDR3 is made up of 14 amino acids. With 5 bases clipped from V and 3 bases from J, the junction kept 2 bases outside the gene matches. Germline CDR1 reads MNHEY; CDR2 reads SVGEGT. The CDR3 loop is CASSRTSGDYEQYV. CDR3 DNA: TGTGCCAGCAGTAGGACTAGCGGGGACTACGAGCAGTACGTC.

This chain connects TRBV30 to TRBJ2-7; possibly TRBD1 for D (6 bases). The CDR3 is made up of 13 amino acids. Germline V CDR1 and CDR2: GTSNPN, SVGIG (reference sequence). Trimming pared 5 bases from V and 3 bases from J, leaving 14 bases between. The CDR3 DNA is TGTGCCTGGGACCAACAGGGCCTCTACGAGCAGTACTTC. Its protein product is CAWDQQGLYEQYF.

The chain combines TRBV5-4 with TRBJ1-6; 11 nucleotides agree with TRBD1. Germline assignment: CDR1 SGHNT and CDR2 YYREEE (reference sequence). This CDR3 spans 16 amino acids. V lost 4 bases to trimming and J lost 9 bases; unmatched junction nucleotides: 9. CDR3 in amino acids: CASSTMGTGGGSPLHF. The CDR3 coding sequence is TGTGCCAGCAGCACCATGGGGACAGGGGGTGGTTCACCCCTCCACTTT.

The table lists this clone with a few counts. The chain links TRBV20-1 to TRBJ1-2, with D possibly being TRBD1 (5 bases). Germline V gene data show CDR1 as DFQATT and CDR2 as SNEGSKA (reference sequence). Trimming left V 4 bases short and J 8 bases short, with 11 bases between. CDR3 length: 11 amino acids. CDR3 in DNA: TGCAGTGCTATTATTGCAGGGGGCTACACCTTC. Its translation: CSAIIAGGYTF.

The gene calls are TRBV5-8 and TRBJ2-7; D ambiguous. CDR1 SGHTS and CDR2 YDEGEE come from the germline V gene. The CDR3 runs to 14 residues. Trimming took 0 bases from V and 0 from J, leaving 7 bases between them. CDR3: CASSLVRSSYEQYV. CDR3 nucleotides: TGTGCCAGCAGCTTGGTTCGGAGCTCCTACGAGCAGTACGTC.